One and the same sample provided the 22 T cell receptor beta chains below, sequenced in a study of T cell changes during pregnancy in multiple sclerosis. This table comes from immunoSEQ multiplex PCR, and its TCRdb copy is limited to in-frame clones, with some not included. The sample includes roughly 46,000 clones, 90% to 95% of them seen just once. Sequencing used CD8+ T cells from peripheral blood mononuclear cells, obtained in the first trimester of pregnancy. These receptors were taken from a female donor with multiple sclerosis, enrolled in a pregnancy study.

This rearrangement joins TRBV4-1 to TRBJ2-3; 7 nucleotides match TRBD2. After removal of 0 bases from V and 2 bases from J, the junction contained 8 bases not matched to a gene. CDR3 length: 17 amino acids. Germline values: CDR1 MGHRA, CDR2 YSYEKL. This CDR3 reads CASSQDRTGGDTDTQYF. Here the CDR3 DNA reads TGCGCCAGCAGCCAAGATCGGACGGGAGGTGACACAGATACGCAGTATTTT.

This rearrangement joins TRBV19 to TRBJ2-5; 8 nucleotides match TRBD2. The CDR3 runs to 13 residues. Looked up from germline, CDR1 is LNHDA and CDR2 is SQIVND (reference sequence). The J segment lost 11 bases and the V segment lost 1 base, leaving 6 bases of the junction unmatched. CDR3 residues: CASSIAGGTQQYF. The CDR3, as DNA: TGTGCCAGTAGTATAGCGGGAGGGACCCAGCAGTACTTC.

This rearrangement joins TRBV15 to TRBJ2-3; maybe TRBD1 (5 bases). Deletions cut 0 bases from V and 2 bases from J, with 6 bases between. The CDR3 length is 14 residues. In germline, CDR1 is LNHNV, CDR2 YYDKDF (reference sequence). The CDR3 spells CATSRDGATDTQYF. In DNA, the CDR3 is TGTGCCACCAGCAGAGATGGGGCCACAGATACGCAGTATTTT.

CDR3 sequence: CSVVALGQGGTEAFF. CDR3 in DNA: TGCAGCGTTGTTGCCTTGGGACAGGGGGGGACTGAAGCTTTCTTT. The rearrangement joins TRBV29-1 to TRBJ1-1; 11 bases are shared with TRBD1. Germline CDR1 SQVTM, CDR2 ANQGSEA. The CDR3 runs to 15 residues. Unmatched junction bases numbered 9, after V lost 4 bases and J lost 5 bases.

V usage is TRBV7-9 and J usage is TRBJ2-3; a possible D gene is TRBD2 (8 bases). V was shortened by 5 bases and J by 2 bases, with 17 bases between the two germline ends. Germline V gives CDR1 SEHNR, CDR2 FQNEAQ (reference sequence). The CDR3 consists of 16 residues. The CDR3 DNA follows: TGTGCCAGCAGCCCCCGGGAGGGGGCCTCCACAGATACGCAGTATTTT. Protein: CASSPREGASTDTQYF. The whole variable domain, filled in from reference TRBV7-9 and TRBJ2-3, reads DTGVSQNPRHKITKRGQNVTFRCDPISEHNRLYWYRQTLGQGPEFLTYFQNEAQLEKSRLLSDRFSAERPKGSFSTLEIQRTEQGDSAMYLCASSPREGASTDTQYFGPGTRLTVL.

The chain employs TRBV28 and TRBJ2-7, with TRBD1 identical over 9 bases. CDR1 and CDR2 from the germline V gene are MDHEN and SYDVKM. This CDR3 spans 16 amino acids. J was trimmed by 6 bases and V by 2 bases; bases with no gene match: 11. The CDR3 DNA follows: TGTGCCAGCAGTTTACGGGGGACAGGGTATAAGGTCGAGCAGTACTTC. It is translated as CASSLRGTGYKVEQYF.

A single count supports this clone. The rearrangement joins TRBV15 to TRBJ1-5; 11 bases are a match to TRBD1. CDR3 length: 15 amino acids. Unmatched junction bases numbered 4, after V lost 9 bases and J lost 0 bases. Germline CDR1 reads LNHNV; CDR2 reads YYDKDF (reference sequence). CDR3: CATKDRGHSNQPQHF. As DNA, the CDR3 is TGTGCCACTAAGGACAGGGGGCATAGCAATCAGCCCCAGCATTTT. The full variable domain, rest sourced from reference TRBV15 and TRBJ1-5, is DAMVIQNPRYQVTQFGKPVTLSCSQTLNHNVMYWYQQKSSQAPKLLFHYYDKDFNNEADTPDNFQSRRPNTSFCFLDIRSPGLGDTAMYLCATKDRGHSNQPQHFGDGTRLSIL.

This chain connects TRBV9 to TRBJ2-3; weak D call: TRBD1 (6 bases). The germline V gene has CDR1 SGDLS and CDR2 YYNGEE. Trimming removed 3 bases from V and 1 base from J, with 12 bases in between. The CDR3 consists of 15 residues. In nucleotides, the CDR3 is TGTGCCAGCAGCGCTACAGGGTTTCGCACAGATACGCAGTATTTT. Translating gives CASSATGFRTDTQYF.

The V gene is TRBV5-1, the J gene TRBJ2-1, with 10 bases identical to TRBD2. V gave up 7 bases and J gave up 2 bases; unmatched junction bases: 12. The germline V gene encodes CDR1 SGHRS and CDR2 YFSETQ. The CDR3 covers 17 residues. CDR3 sequence: CASVPPGLAGAYNEQFF. Here the CDR3 DNA reads TGCGCCAGCGTACCCCCGGGGCTAGCGGGAGCCTACAATGAGCAGTTCTTC.

The chain joins TRBV6-1 to TRBJ2-3, with a possible D match to TRBD2 (6 bases). The CDR3 has 15 amino acids. The germline V gene encodes CDR1 MNHNS and CDR2 SASEGT. V was clipped by 3 bases and J by 2 bases, with 12 bases between them. CDR3 residues: CASSEGGHHTDTQYF. As DNA, the CDR3 is TGTGCCAGCAGTGAGGGAGGACACCACACAGATACGCAGTATTTT.

The rearrangement links TRBV18 to TRBJ2-7; D unclear. The germline V gene encodes CDR1 KGHSH and CDR2 LQKENI. V lost 3 bases and J lost 0, with 3 bases in between. The CDR3 sequence is 12 residues long. CDR3 protein: CASSPSSYEQYF. As DNA, the CDR3 is TGTGCCAGCTCACCGAGCTCCTACGAGCAGTACTTC.

The V gene is TRBV7-9, the J gene TRBJ2-7; 8 nucleotides match TRBD1. With 3 bases clipped from V and 1 base from J, the junction kept 2 bases outside the gene matches. This CDR3 has 14 residues. The germline V gene encodes CDR1 SEHNR and CDR2 FQNEAQ (reference sequence). The CDR3 nucleotides are TGTGCCAGCAGCTTGACAGGGGATTCCTACGAGCAGTACTTC. It codes for CASSLTGDSYEQYF.

V is TRBV10-3 and J is TRBJ2-7; TRBD1 is a possible D gene (5 bases). CDR1 and CDR2 (germline): ENHRY, SYGVKD. V was shortened by 10 bases and J by 2 bases, with 18 bases between the two germline ends. The CDR3 is 14 residues long. CDR3 DNA sequence: TGTGCCACCTATACCGGGCCAGGGCCCTACGAGCAGTACTTC. The encoded protein is CATYTGPGPYEQYF.

The chain links TRBV7-9 to TRBJ1-2; D is possibly TRBD1 (6 bases). Per the germline V gene, CDR1 is SEHNR and CDR2 is FQNEAQ (reference sequence). The CDR3 has 12 residues. With 5 bases removed from V and 8 bases from J, the gap between germline ends came to 12 bases. The CDR3 bases are TGTGCCAGCAGCCCCGGGCAGGGGGGCTACACCTTC. It translates to CASSPGQGGYTF. Drawing the rest from reference TRBV7-9 and TRBJ1-2, the complete variable domain is DTGVSQNPRHKITKRGQNVTFRCDPISEHNRLYWYRQTLGQGPEFLTYFQNEAQLEKSRLLSDRFSAERPKGSFSTLEIQRTEQGDSAMYLCASSPGQGGYTFGSGTRLTVV.

This clone is a singleton in its sample. V is TRBV21-1 and J is TRBJ2-7; TRBD2, the table's D call, lacks a check against the DNA. TRBV21-1 is shown as a pseudogene. This CDR3 has 15 residues. For the CDR3, the DNA is TGTGCCAGCAGCAACAACGCTAGCGGGGGAAACGAGCAGTACTTC. It encodes CASSNNASGGNEQYF.

The CDR3 region is CASSQDAGPVGEKLFF. As DNA, the CDR3 is TGCGCCAGCAGCCAAGATGCGGGGCCGGTAGGGGAAAAACTGTTTTTT. J is TRBJ1-4 and V is TRBV4-3, with D perhaps TRBD1 (5 bases). The CDR3 loop spans 16 amino acids. Germline assignment: CDR1 LGHNA and CDR2 YSLEER. Trimming stripped 0 bases from V and 8 bases from J, with 16 bases between.

The rearrangement links TRBV5-1 to TRBJ2-1; 10 positions agree with TRBD2. With V trimmed by 2 bases and J by 4 bases, 3 bases remained unmatched. Germline V gene data show CDR1 as SGHRS and CDR2 as YFSETQ. The CDR3 totals 15 residues. The CDR3 DNA sequence: TGCGCCAGCAGCTTAGGGACTAGCGAGTACAATGAGCAGTTCTTC. It translates to CASSLGTSEYNEQFF.

This clone has only a few counts. The rearrangement uses TRBV7-7 and TRBJ2-1; 8 bases are a match to TRBD2. The germline CDR1 and CDR2 sequences are SSHAT and FNYEAQ (reference sequence). This CDR3 has 15 amino acids. The V and J ends lost 2 bases and 2 bases, in that order; junction bases with no gene match: 2. CDR3 residues: CASSLSGGAYNEQFF. Written as DNA, the CDR3 is TGTGCCAGCAGCTTAAGCGGGGGCGCCTACAATGAGCAGTTCTTC. The variable domain in full, with the rest retrieved from reference TRBV7-7 and TRBJ2-1, is GAGVSQSPRYKVTKRGQDVTLRCDPISSHATLYWYQQALGQGPEFLTYFNYEAQPDKSGLPSDRFSAERPEGSISTLTIQRTEQRDSAMYRCASSLSGGAYNEQFFGPGTRLTVL.

The chain employs TRBV28 and TRBJ1-1, with D perhaps matching TRBD1 (5 bases). Germline V gene lookup returns CDR1 MDHEN and CDR2 SYDVKM. The CDR3 runs 14 residues. V was shortened by 3 bases and J by 6 bases, with 14 bases between the two germline ends. The CDR3 DNA reads TGTGCCAGCAGTTTTGCCCGGGGGACCCCTGAAGCTTTCTTT. It encodes CASSFARGTPEAFF.

The chain carries TRBV7-3 and TRBJ2-5; D is possibly TRBD2 (6 bases). Trimming stripped 5 bases from V and 1 base from J, with 14 bases between. CDR1 is SGHTA, CDR2 FQGTGA, per germline. This CDR3 region has 15 residues. The CDR3 DNA is TGTGCCAGCAGCCAGTTTGGAGGGGCCCAAGAGACCCAGTACTTC. It yields the protein CASSQFGGAQETQYF.

The chain uses TRBV7-3 and TRBJ1-1, with 8 bases identical to TRBD1. The CDR3 has 14 amino acids. The V gene's germline CDR1 is SGHTA and CDR2 FQGTGA. After removal of 4 bases from V and 4 bases from J, the junction contained 5 bases not matched to a gene. CDR3 in amino acids: CASSSTGGPTEAFF. The CDR3 nucleotides read TGTGCCAGCAGCTCAACAGGGGGTCCCACTGAAGCTTTCTTT.

The chain couples TRBV28 to TRBJ2-7; D gene ambiguous. The length of the CDR3 is 14 residues. CDR1 is MDHEN and CDR2 is SYDVKM in the germline V gene. V was pared by 1 base and J by 0 bases, with 7 bases between. CDR3 in DNA: TGTGCCAGCAGTTTATATGCTAGCTCCTACGAGCAGTACTTC. Its translation is CASSLYASSYEQYF. The full variable domain, with the rest looked up from reference TRBV28 and TRBJ2-7, is DVKVTQSSRYLVKRTGEKVFLECVQDMDHENMFWYRQDPGLGLRLIYFSYDVKMKEKGDIPEGYSVSREKKERFSLILESASTNQTSMYLCASSLYASSYEQYFGPGTRLTVT.